The T cell receptor beta chain under discussion was sequenced for a study of type 1 regulatory T cells. Across the study: T-allo10 is an in vitro-generated, Tr1-enriched CD4 T cell product specific for alloantigen.

Graft donor-derived T-allo10 cells were described as host-alloantigen-specific, anergic, and alloantigen-specifically suppressive. TCRdb processed the reads anew with MiXCR; each CDR3 protein has one entry. The sample has roughly 67,000 distinct CDR3 sequences, nearly 65% seen once. A word on this clonotype: Its matching antigen is unknown.

V was clipped by 3 bases and J by 2 bases, with 10 bases between them. CDR1 and CDR2 from the germline V gene are KGHSH and LQKENI. The CDR3 has 14 residues. Sequences were obtained from cultured T cells, either the whole culture or a sorted T cell fraction (not recorded which). Subset specified: Tr1-enriched cell product generated in vitro against host alloantigens. V is TRBV18 and J is TRBJ1-1; D gene uncertain. The origin of this receptor is a human donor in good health. DNA of the CDR3: TGTGCCAGCTCACCGGGGTCCGCAAACACTGAAGCTTTCTTT. It translates to CASSPGSANTEAFF.